This section outlines one T cell receptor (beta chain) sequence together with its context. Deep level was the assay's run setting. Unsorted PBMC samples were amplified in replicate PCRs containing approximately 300 ng DNA, some 33,000 T cell genomes. Unsorted PBMC DNA underwent sequencing on ten immunoSEQ deep assay plates. TCRdb's copy holds only in-frame clones and misses some; the assay was immunoSEQ multiplex PCR. The sample records fewer than 650,000 clones, about 80% being singletons. Germline V gene sequence: CDR1 SGHDT, CDR2 YYEEEE. The CDR3 covers 15 residues. V lost 4 bases, J lost 0 bases, and 5 bases stayed unmatched. These data originate in a study of shared clonotypes between healthy human individuals.

This sequence joins TRBV5-6 and TRBJ1-1; 8 positions match TRBD1. The clonotype was recovered from a woman aged 40 to 50 in good health. Some clones in this sample may be carry-over from other donors' samples. The sequencing input was PBMCs. The CDR3 here is CASSIDRGMNTEAFF. The CDR3 nucleotides read TGTGCCAGCAGCATCGACAGGGGCATGAACACTGAAGCTTTCTTT.